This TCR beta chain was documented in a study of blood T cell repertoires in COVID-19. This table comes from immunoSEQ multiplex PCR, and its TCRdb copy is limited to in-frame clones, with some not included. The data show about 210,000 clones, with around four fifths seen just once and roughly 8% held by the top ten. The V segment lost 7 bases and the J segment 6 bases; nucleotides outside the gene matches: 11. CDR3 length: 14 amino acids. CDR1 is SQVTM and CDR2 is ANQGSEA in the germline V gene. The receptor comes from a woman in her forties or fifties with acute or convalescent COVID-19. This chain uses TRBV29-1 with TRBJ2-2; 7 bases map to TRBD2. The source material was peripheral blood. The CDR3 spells CSARLGSGSGELFF. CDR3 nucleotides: TGCAGCGCCCGCCTTGGTAGCGGGTCCGGGGAGCTGTTTTTT.